This T cell receptor (beta chain) was identified in a study of T cell changes during pregnancy in multiple sclerosis. Only in-frame clones appear in the TCRdb table, and some are missing; sequencing was by immunoSEQ multiplex PCR. The sample has around 38,000 clones, more than 85% seen once. V lost 3 bases and J 4 bases, leaving 10 bases between the germline ends. The CDR3 contains 13 residues. Germline CDR1 LGHNA, CDR2 YNFKEQ. The source of this sequence is a female donor with multiple sclerosis, enrolled in a pregnancy study. J is TRBJ2-7 and V is TRBV4-2; a weak D match, TRBD1 (6 bases). Here the sequenced sample was CD8+ T cells from peripheral blood mononuclear cells, taken in the third trimester of pregnancy. Here the CDR3 DNA reads TGTGCCAGCAGCCAGGAGGACAGATACGAGCAGTACTTC. Encoded protein: CASSQEDRYEQYF.